What follows are 24 T cell receptor beta chains derived from one specimen sequenced in a study of blood T cell repertoires in COVID-19. Produced via immunoSEQ multiplex PCR; TCRdb's table is partial and in-frame only. The sample includes about 220,000 clones, 80% to 90% of them seen just once. The sequenced sample was peripheral blood. These receptor sequences come from a man aged 25-40 years with active or convalescent COVID-19.

The V call is TRBV7-2, the J call TRBJ2-7, with 8 bases fitting TRBD1. Looked up from germline, CDR1 is SGHTA and CDR2 is FQGNSA. The CDR3 runs to 13 residues. Trimming took 3 bases from V and 5 from J; bases not matched to a gene: 3. In DNA form, the CDR3 reads TGTGCCAGCAGCTTGGCAGGGGGCGACGAGCAGTACTTC. It encodes CASSLAGGDEQYF.

J is TRBJ2-1 and V is TRBV18, with D possibly matching TRBD2 (5 bases). V lost 6 bases and J lost 10, with 10 bases in between. Germline-derived CDR1 and CDR2 are KGHSH and LQKENI. This CDR3 comprises 11 residues. DNA of the CDR3: TGTGCCAGCTCGACCGGACTCGAGCAGTTCTTC. Amino acids: CASSTGLEQFF. The whole variable domain, filled in from reference TRBV18 and TRBJ2-1, reads NAGVMQNPRHLVRRRGQEARLRCSPMKGHSHVYWYRQLPEEGLKFMVYLQKENIIDESGMPKERFSAEFPKEGPSILRIQQVVRGDSAAYFCASSTGLEQFFGPGTRLTVL.

V usage is TRBV10-3 and J usage is TRBJ1-6; no clear D. The germline V gene has CDR1 ENHRY and CDR2 SYGVKD. V was cut by 8 bases and J by 7 bases, with 12 bases left in between. This CDR3 is built from 13 residues. The CDR3 bases are TGTGCCATCTCTTGGGGAGAGAATTCACCCCTCCACTTT. Translated: CAISWGENSPLHF.

The CDR3 DNA reads as TGTGCCAGCAGCTTAGAGGTGGGAGGCGGGGCAGATACGCAGTATTTT. Translating it yields CASSLEVGGGADTQYF. The rearrangement joins TRBV7-3 to TRBJ2-3, with D possibly being TRBD2 (6 bases). Germline V gives CDR1 SGHTA, CDR2 FQGTGA. V was shortened by 2 bases and J by 4 bases, with 16 bases between the two germline ends. This CDR3 region has 16 residues.

The chain links TRBV9 to TRBJ2-7, with D tentatively TRBD1 (6 bases). This CDR3 is built from 13 residues. V was cut by 4 bases and J by 5 bases, with 13 bases left in between. Germline V CDR1 and CDR2: SGDLS, YYNGEE. The CDR3 loop is CASSTGQGHEQYF. The CDR3 nucleotides read TGTGCCAGCAGCACAGGTCAGGGGCACGAGCAGTACTTC. Complete variable domain (other parts from reference TRBV9 and TRBJ2-7): DSGVTQTPKHLITATGQRVTLRCSPRSGDLSVYWYQQSLDQGLQFLIQYYNGEERAKGNILERFSAQQFPDLHSELNLSSLELGDSALYFCASSTGQGHEQYFGPGTRLTVT.

The chain recombines TRBV19 with TRBJ2-3; 13 bases fit TRBD2. This CDR3 has 17 residues. Germline V gives CDR1 LNHDA, CDR2 SQIVND (reference sequence). V shed 5 bases, J shed 1 base, and the junction held 6 bases outside the gene matches. The CDR3 loop is CASSSRLAGGRTDTQYF. DNA of the CDR3: TGTGCCAGTAGTTCCAGACTAGCGGGGGGCCGCACAGATACGCAGTATTTT.

The chain couples TRBV4-3 to TRBJ2-7; 7 bases align to TRBD2. This CDR3 contains 16 residues. The V gene's germline CDR1 is LGHNA and CDR2 YSLEER. Germline trimming cut 4 bases from V and 3 bases from J; bases unmatched to any gene: 12. CDR3 sequence: CASSPGTLAEYYEQYF. The CDR3 DNA is TGCGCCAGCAGCCCTGGCACCCTAGCGGAGTACTACGAGCAGTACTTC.

V gene TRBV5-1 combines with J gene TRBJ2-4; 7 bases agree with TRBD2. Germline CDR1 and CDR2: SGHRS and YFSETQ. Trimming at V came to 1 base and at J to 4 bases, leaving 11 bases not matched to a gene. The CDR3 has 17 residues. The CDR3 protein is CASSLTRAGEPKNIQYF. For the CDR3, the DNA is TGCGCCAGCAGCTTGACCCGGGCGGGGGAGCCAAAAAACATTCAGTACTTC.

This clone was detected many times. The V gene is TRBV7-8, the J gene TRBJ1-3; D may be TRBD1 (6 bases). Trimming removed 1 base from V and 3 bases from J, with 7 bases in between. In germline, CDR1 is SGHVS, CDR2 FQNEAQ. The CDR3 runs 14 residues. CDR3 protein: CASSLVGGGNTIYF. The CDR3, as DNA: TGTGCCAGCAGCTTAGTAGGGGGTGGAAACACCATATATTTT.

The chain recombines TRBV28 with TRBJ2-3; D call uncertain. CDR1 is MDHEN, CDR2 SYDVKM, per germline. With 5 bases removed from V and 8 bases from J, the gap between germline ends came to 14 bases. The CDR3 is 13 amino acids. The CDR3 region is CASSTPSTGTQYF. The DNA of the CDR3 is TGTGCCAGCAGTACCCCTAGTACGGGTACGCAGTATTTT.

This chain joins TRBV5-5 and TRBJ1-6, with a possible D match to TRBD1 (5 bases). The germline V gene has CDR1 SGHKS and CDR2 YYEKEE (reference sequence). Deletions cut 0 bases from V and 9 bases from J, with 10 bases between. This CDR3 spans 14 amino acids. CDR3 sequence reads: CASSLVSDISPLHF. The DNA for the CDR3 is TGTGCCAGCAGCTTGGTGTCGGACATTTCACCCCTCCACTTT.

This rearrangement joins TRBV7-9 to TRBJ2-4; TRBD1 aligns across 8 bases. This CDR3 is 16 amino acids long. V lost 5 bases to trimming and J lost 0 bases; unmatched junction nucleotides: 6. The germline V gene encodes CDR1 SEHNR and CDR2 FQNEAQ (reference sequence). CDR3 DNA sequence: TGTGCCAGCAGCCAGGACAGGGTCAGAGCCAAAAACATTCAGTACTTC. Protein: CASSQDRVRAKNIQYF.

This clone has more than one count but fewer than ten. The V call is TRBV27, the J call TRBJ1-2, with TRBD1 matching 8 bases. The V and J ends lost 4 bases and 8 bases, in that order; junction bases with no gene match: 12. Germline V gives CDR1 MNHEY, CDR2 SMNVEV (reference sequence). CDR3 length: 15 residues. CDR3 sequence: CASSSLGQGAIGYTF. The CDR3 DNA sequence: TGTGCCAGCAGTTCCCTAGGCCAGGGGGCGATAGGCTACACCTTC.

The rearrangement links TRBV5-1 to TRBJ2-5; no definite D call. Deletions cut 0 bases from V and 5 bases from J, with 5 bases between. The CDR3 covers 12 residues. CDR1 is SGHRS and CDR2 is YFSETQ in the germline V gene. The CDR3 nucleotides read TGCGCCAGCAGCTTGGCCTCGGAGACCCAGTACTTC. It translates to CASSLASETQYF.

The genes are TRBV7-9 and TRBJ1-2; TRBD1 aligns across 8 bases. Germline trimming cut 4 bases from V and 4 bases from J; bases unmatched to any gene: 2. The germline CDR1 and CDR2 sequences are SEHNR and FQNEAQ (reference sequence). CDR3 size: 13 residues. This CDR3 is CASSSGGGYGYTF. The CDR3 DNA reads as TGTGCCAGCAGCTCAGGGGGCGGCTATGGCTACACCTTC.

This rearrangement joins TRBV9 to TRBJ1-4; TRBD1 agrees at 8 bases. The V gene end was trimmed by 4 bases and the J gene end by 5 bases; junction bases not matched to a gene: 7. Germline CDR1 and CDR2: SGDLS and YYNGEE. The CDR3 contains 15 residues. CDR3 amino acids: CASSPGTGGNEKLFF. CDR3 in DNA: TGTGCCAGCAGCCCCGGGACAGGTGGAAATGAAAAACTGTTTTTT.

The V and J genes are TRBV7-2 and TRBJ1-2; D is possibly TRBD1 (5 bases). The germline gives CDR1 SGHTA, CDR2 FQGNSA. The ends were cut back, 5 bases at V and 3 bases at J, with 13 bases in the middle. The CDR3 consists of 14 residues. This CDR3 is CASSETGSYYGYTF. The CDR3 coding sequence is TGTGCCAGCAGCGAAACAGGTTCTTACTATGGCTACACCTTC. The variable domain in full, with the rest retrieved from reference TRBV7-2 and TRBJ1-2, is GAGVSQSPSNKVTEKGKDVELRCDPISGHTALYWYRQSLGQGLEFLIYFQGNSAPDKSGLPSDRFSAERTGGSVSTLTIQRTQQEDSAVYLCASSETGSYYGYTFGSGTRLTVV.

This sequence joins TRBV4-2 and TRBJ1-3; 7 bases fit TRBD1. The CDR3 runs 15 residues. The germline V gene encodes CDR1 LGHNA and CDR2 YNFKEQ. V lost 3 bases to trimming and J lost 2 bases; unmatched junction nucleotides: 4. Written as DNA, the CDR3 is TGTGCCAGCAGCCAGCAGACAGGGACTGGAAACACCATATATTTT. Its protein product is CASSQQTGTGNTIYF.

This clone was seen a single time. The chain links TRBV6-2 or TRBV6-3 to TRBJ1-2; TRBD1 matches 8 bases. This CDR3 has 12 amino acids. V lost 5 bases to trimming and J lost 8 bases; unmatched junction nucleotides: 4. Looked up from germline, CDR1 is MNHEY and CDR2 is SVGEGT. The CDR3 is CASSTGQGGYTF. CDR3 in DNA: TGTGCCAGCAGTACTGGACAGGGAGGCTACACCTTC.

The genes are TRBV28 and TRBJ2-1, with 14 bases identical to TRBD2. The germline V gene has CDR1 MDHEN and CDR2 SYDVKM. V shed 6 bases, J shed 1 base, and the junction held 5 bases outside the gene matches. The CDR3 loop spans 17 amino acids. Here the CDR3 DNA reads TGTGCCAGCAGACCCGGGACTAGCGGGGGTTCCTACAATGAGCAGTTCTTC. Translated: CASRPGTSGGSYNEQFF.

The chain couples TRBV9 to TRBJ1-4; the D gene is possibly TRBD1 (5 bases). V was clipped by 2 bases and J by 2 bases, with 7 bases between them. Per germline, CDR1 SGDLS and CDR2 YYNGEE. The CDR3 is 14 residues long. The DNA of the CDR3 is TGTGCCAGCAGCGTCGGGGGTACTAATGAAAAACTGTTTTTT. Protein: CASSVGGTNEKLFF.

V is TRBV5-1 and J is TRBJ1-2, with D possibly matching TRBD1 (6 bases). This CDR3 contains 14 residues. Germline V lookup: CDR1 SGHRS, CDR2 YFSETQ. The V gene lost 4 bases and the J gene lost 8 bases, with 18 bases spanning the gap. In DNA, the CDR3 is TGCGCCAGCAGCGGCGGACAGAGTCCGTTGGGCTACACCTTC. It encodes CASSGGQSPLGYTF.

This clone was seen only a few times. V gene TRBV11-2 combines with J gene TRBJ1-6; no reliable D call. V dropped 5 bases and J dropped 9 bases, with 11 bases sitting between them. Germline V gene sequence: CDR1 SGHAT, CDR2 FQNNGV. This CDR3 is built from 13 residues. The CDR3 sequence is CASSLSTISPLHF. The CDR3 DNA reads as TGTGCCAGCAGCCTCAGTACAATTTCACCCCTCCACTTT.

V and J are TRBV4-1 and TRBJ2-7, with a possible D match to TRBD2 (7 bases). Looked up from germline, CDR1 is MGHRA and CDR2 is YSYEKL. V was shortened by 5 bases and J by 6 bases, with 14 bases between the two germline ends. The CDR3 spans 13 residues. The CDR3 DNA reads as TGCGCCAGCAGCAAGGGGGGAGGGGGCGAGCAGTACTTC. Translating it yields CASSKGGGGEQYF.